Below, one TCR beta chain is given with its context. Its antigen is not identified. This entry is derived from a study of human T cells and chemical hapten exposure. A single record per CDR3 protein comes from TCRdb applying MiXCR to the 5' RACE reads. The sample holds approximately 80,000 distinct CDR3 sequences, approximately 15% seen once. This CDR3 spans 16 amino acids. Germline CDR1 and CDR2: GTSNPN and SVGIG (reference sequence). Trimming removed 2 bases from V and 1 base from J, with 14 bases in between. The starting material, unfractionated whole blood, was used for total RNA extraction. Findings and caveats of the study: Once DPC sensitization occurred, TCRs above 1 in 1000 frequency showed no change.

The gene calls are TRBV30 and TRBJ2-2, with D perhaps being TRBD1 or TRBD2 (7 bases each). The TCR comes from a female donor in good health. The CDR3 nucleotides are TGTGCCTGGAGTCGGGGAGGGGGCTGGAACACCGGGGAGCTGTTTTTT. Protein product: CAWSRGGGWNTGELFF.